These 27 T cell receptor beta chains share one sample of origin, sequenced in a study of cytomegalovirus exposure and HLA in healthy donors. Both 60 Vbeta primers and 13 Jbeta primers went into the PCR. Libraries were prepared by immunoSEQ multiplex PCR; TCRdb keeps only in-frame clonotypes and omits some of them. This repertoire shows about 200,000 clones, around 82% found once; its top ten account for 13% to 15%. The source material was PBMCs. Every receptor here comes from a woman in her 30s in good health and CMV-seropositive.

The rearrangement links TRBV28 to TRBJ2-3; D gene unclear. This CDR3 comprises 17 residues. Germline V gene sequence: CDR1 MDHEN, CDR2 SYDVKM. Trimming pared 5 bases from V and 1 base from J, leaving 19 bases between. The CDR3 reads CASSPRLWRERTDTQYF. In DNA form, the CDR3 reads TGTGCCAGCAGTCCCCGTCTGTGGAGAGAACGCACAGATACGCAGTATTTT.

V gene TRBV7-2 combines with J gene TRBJ2-6; the D is unclear. Trimming took off 3 bases at V and 4 bases at J, with 10 bases between the two ends. This CDR3 is 15 amino acids long. Germline V gene sequence: CDR1 SGHTA, CDR2 FQGNSA. The CDR3 nucleotides read TGTGCCAGCAGCTTTGCCAGATCGGGGGCCAACGTCCTGACTTTC. It specifies CASSFARSGANVLTF.

The rearrangement links TRBV30 to TRBJ1-3; D is possibly TRBD1 (5 bases). The V end was cut by 3 bases, the J end by 6 bases, with 12 bases between. Germline CDR1 is GTSNPN and CDR2 is SVGIG (reference sequence). The CDR3 is 13 residues long. CDR3 in DNA: TGTGCCTGGAGCCCAGGGCCAGAAAACACCATATATTTT. Protein product: CAWSPGPENTIYF.

The chain combines TRBV7-6 with TRBJ1-1; TRBD1 matches at 10 bases. J gave up 1 base and V 5 bases, and 4 bases lay outside the gene matches. The CDR3 loop spans 15 amino acids. The germline V gene has CDR1 SGHVS and CDR2 FNYEAQ. Written as DNA, the CDR3 is TGTGCCAGCAGCCCGGGACAGGGGCAGAACACTGAAGCTTTCTTT. Encoded protein: CASSPGQGQNTEAFF.

The CDR3 DNA reads TGTGCCAGCAGCCCCCTCGCCGGGAGCATCGAGACCCAGTACTTC. Protein product: CASSPLAGSIETQYF. The chain employs TRBV11-3 and TRBJ2-5; the D gene is possibly TRBD2 (6 bases). The CDR3 loop spans 15 amino acids. V shed 5 bases and J shed 5 bases, with 18 bases lying between them. From germline, CDR1 is SGHNT and CDR2 YENEEA.

The chain carries TRBV19 and TRBJ1-3, with TRBD1 matching over 8 bases. There are 18 residues in the CDR3. The ends lost 3 bases at V and 0 bases at J; junction bases unmatched: 10. CDR1 and CDR2 from the germline V gene are LNHDA and SQIVND (reference sequence). The CDR3, as DNA: TGTGCCAGTAGTATTCAGCGCGGGACAGGAGGCTCTGGAAACACCATATATTTT. Protein product: CASSIQRGTGGSGNTIYF. The variable domain in full, with the rest retrieved from reference TRBV19 and TRBJ1-3, is DGGITQSPKYLFRKEGQNVTLSCEQNLNHDAMYWYRQDPGQGLRLIYYSQIVNDFQKGDIAEGYSVSREKKESFPLTVTSAQKNPTAFYLCASSIQRGTGGSGNTIYFGEGSWLTVV.

The rearrangement links TRBV7-3 to TRBJ2-5; 7 bases are shared with TRBD1. There are 13 residues in the CDR3. The germline V gene has CDR1 SGHTA and CDR2 FQGTGA. V lost 5 bases, J lost 5 bases, and 5 bases stayed unmatched. The CDR3 here is CASSQGVGETQYF. The CDR3 DNA follows: TGTGCCAGCAGCCAGGGGGTTGGGGAGACCCAGTACTTC.

The chain has TRBV11-3 and TRBJ2-1; 9 bases map to TRBD2. This CDR3 comprises 15 residues. The germline V gene encodes CDR1 SGHNT and CDR2 YENEEA. With V trimmed by 4 bases and J by 8 bases, 9 bases remained unmatched. The CDR3 is CASSSTSGEYHEQFF. The CDR3 DNA follows: TGTGCCAGCAGCTCGACTAGCGGAGAGTATCATGAGCAGTTCTTC.

The chain employs TRBV21-1 and TRBJ2-3; the table's D call of TRBD1 was not tested on the DNA. TRBV21-1 is termed a pseudogene. There are 18 residues in the CDR3. The CDR3 DNA reads TGTGCCAGCAGCAAAGGGGGCCCGGCAGACGGAAGCACAGATACGCAGTATTTT. This gives the protein CASSKGGPADGSTDTQYF.

The chain carries TRBV29-1 and TRBJ1-2, with a weak D call TRBD1 (6 bases). Germline V gives CDR1 SQVTM, CDR2 ANQGSEA. This CDR3 comprises 13 residues. The germline V and J ends were trimmed by 0 bases and 6 bases, with 11 bases remaining between them. The CDR3 here is CSVEERQANGYTF. In DNA, the CDR3 is TGCAGCGTTGAAGAGAGACAGGCCAATGGCTACACCTTC.

This chain links TRBV4-1 with TRBJ1-2; D not resolved. V lost 1 base and J lost 4, with 7 bases in between. This CDR3 is 13 amino acids long. Germline V gene data show CDR1 as MGHRA and CDR2 as YSYEKL. In DNA, the CDR3 is TGCGCCAGCAGCCAAGTCGCTAGCTATGGCTACACCTTC. Translation: CASSQVASYGYTF.

The chain combines TRBV4-2 with TRBJ2-2; D uncertain. The ends were cut back, 0 bases at V and 6 bases at J, with 8 bases in the middle. The CDR3 is 14 residues long. CDR1 is LGHNA, CDR2 YNFKEQ, per germline. CDR3 bases: TGTGCCAGCAGCCAAGATCGTCGTTCCGGGGAGCTGTTTTTT. Amino acid sequence: CASSQDRRSGELFF.

The chain joins TRBV7-2 to TRBJ2-3; 10 positions agree with TRBD2. CDR3 length equals 14 residues. Germline trimming cut 3 bases from V and 9 bases from J; bases unmatched to any gene: 6. CDR1 and CDR2 (germline): SGHTA, FQGNSA. The CDR3 coding sequence is TGTGCCAGCAGCTTCCTAGCGGGAGAGGGGACGCAGTATTTT. It is translated as CASSFLAGEGTQYF.

CDR3 sequence reads: CATSFRTGGSQPQHF. The DNA for the CDR3 is TGTGCCACCAGCTTTCGGACAGGGGGCAGTCAGCCCCAGCATTTT. The V call is TRBV15, the J call TRBJ1-5, with TRBD1 matching 11 bases. CDR3 size: 15 residues. The trim removed 5 bases at V and 6 bases at J, leaving 6 bases unmatched. Germline lookup yields CDR1 LNHNV and CDR2 YYDKDF (reference sequence).

This sequence joins TRBV7-3 and TRBJ1-1; D perhaps matches TRBD1 (5 bases). The germline CDR1 and CDR2 sequences are SGHTA and FQGTGA. The V end was cut by 5 bases, the J end by 5 bases, with 15 bases between. The CDR3 loop spans 14 amino acids. DNA of the CDR3: TGTGCCAGCAGCCCCACAGGAGGAGGGACTGAAGCTTTCTTT. This codes for CASSPTGGGTEAFF.

This chain joins TRBV6-6 and TRBJ2-7; a weak D match, TRBD2 (7 bases). Trimming took 4 bases from V and 7 from J, leaving 20 bases between them. The CDR3 is made up of 15 amino acids. CDR1 is MNHNY, CDR2 SVGAGI, per germline (reference sequence). CDR3 sequence reads: CASSSGEGGAREQYF. The CDR3 DNA is TGTGCCAGCAGTTCGGGGGAGGGGGGGGCAAGAGAGCAGTACTTC.

The DNA for the CDR3 is TGTGCCAGCAGCCACGGAGCTGGGCAGTACTTC. It translates to CASSHGAGQYF. J is TRBJ2-7 and V is TRBV11-2, with unresolved D. The germline CDR1 and CDR2 sequences are SGHAT and FQNNGV. The CDR3 has 11 amino acids. Trimming shortened V by 5 bases and J by 9 bases, and 11 bases separated the two germline ends.

This chain links TRBV5-1 with TRBJ2-5; 9 positions agree with TRBD1. V lost 4 bases and J lost 4; bases outside the gene matches: 2. CDR1 and CDR2 (germline): SGHRS, YFSETQ. The CDR3 is 13 amino acids. This CDR3 reads CASSADRGETQYF. DNA of the CDR3: TGCGCCAGCAGCGCGGACAGGGGAGAGACCCAGTACTTC. Complete variable domain (other parts from reference TRBV5-1 and TRBJ2-5): KAGVTQTPRYLIKTRGQQVTLSCSPISGHRSVSWYQQTPGQGLQFLFEYFSETQRNKGNFPGRFSGRQFSNSRSEMNVSTLELGDSALYLCASSADRGETQYFGPGTRLLVL.

The CDR3, as DNA: TGTGCCAGCAGCATCCGGGACTTTTACAATGAGCAGTTCTTC. The encoded protein is CASSIRDFYNEQFF. The chain couples TRBV5-4 to TRBJ2-1, with D perhaps TRBD2 (6 bases). CDR3 size: 14 residues. Germline CDR1 is SGHNT and CDR2 is YYREEE (reference sequence). V shed 4 bases and J shed 4 bases, with 12 bases lying between them.

V gene TRBV6-1 combines with J gene TRBJ1-6, with unresolved D. The CDR3 totals 16 residues. Trimming stripped 2 bases from V and 7 bases from J, with 15 bases between. Looked up from germline, CDR1 is MNHNS and CDR2 is SASEGT. The CDR3 reads CASSERFQSGNSPLHF. The CDR3 DNA follows: TGTGCCAGCAGTGAACGGTTTCAGTCAGGAAATTCACCCCTCCACTTT.

The rearrangement links TRBV6-5 to TRBJ1-2, with 8 bases fitting TRBD1. Germline assignment: CDR1 MNHEY and CDR2 SVGAGI. V gave up 2 bases and J gave up 1 base; unmatched junction bases: 3. The CDR3 contains 15 residues. CDR3 protein: CASSYGTGGNYGYTF. CDR3 sequence (DNA): TGTGCCAGCAGTTACGGAACAGGGGGTAACTATGGCTACACCTTC.

The J gene is TRBJ2-1, the V gene TRBV5-1; 11 nucleotides agree with TRBD2. V dropped 2 bases and J dropped 8; count of bases not matched to a gene: 9. This CDR3 has 16 residues. Germline V gene lookup returns CDR1 SGHRS and CDR2 YFSETQ. DNA of the CDR3: TGCGCCAGCAGCTTACTTAGCGGGGGGGCCAGAGATGAGCAGTTCTTC. Residues: CASSLLSGGARDEQFF.

The chain carries TRBV7-8 and TRBJ2-1; 8 bases line up with TRBD1. Trimming removed 0 bases from V and 6 bases from J; junction bases left unmatched: 10. The CDR3 sequence is 17 residues long. Germline CDR1 is SGHVS and CDR2 is FQNEAQ. CDR3 coding DNA: TGTGCCAGCAGCTTAGCGGGGGAGACACAGGGGGGCAATGAGCAGTTCTTC. Protein sequence: CASSLAGETQGGNEQFF. Filled out from reference TRBV7-8 and TRBJ2-1, the complete variable domain reads GAGVSQSPRYKVAKRGQDVALRCDPISGHVSLFWYQQALGQGPEFLTYFQNEAQLDKSGLPSDRFFAERPEGSVSTLKIQRTQQEDSAVYLCASSLAGETQGGNEQFFGPGTRLTVL.

The chain combines TRBV5-1 with TRBJ2-3; no definite D call. This CDR3 has 15 residues. Trimming stripped 5 bases from V and 0 bases from J, with 13 bases between. CDR1 SGHRS and CDR2 YFSETQ come from the germline V gene. The CDR3 loop reads CASRSDGASTDTQYF. CDR3 nucleotides: TGCGCCAGCAGATCCGACGGAGCCAGCACAGATACGCAGTATTTT.

The CDR3 region has the DNA TGCGCCAGCAGCTTCCGGGGGGAGCGGGGCATGCGGGAGACCCAGTACTTC. This gives the protein CASSFRGERGMRETQYF. The rearrangement uses TRBV5-1 and TRBJ2-5, with 7 bases fitting TRBD2. Germline V lookup: CDR1 SGHRS, CDR2 YFSETQ. Trimming at V came to 2 bases and at J to 5 bases, leaving 15 bases not matched to a gene. The CDR3 length is 17 residues.

The chain couples TRBV5-1 to TRBJ2-3, with D tentatively TRBD2 (5 bases). V gave up 0 bases and J gave up 4 bases, with 12 bases separating them. The CDR3 has 15 amino acids. CDR1 is SGHRS and CDR2 is YFSETQ in the germline V gene. The CDR3 nucleotides are TGCGCCAGCAGCTTGGCCCGGCGGGTAGCAGATACGCAGTATTTT. Amino acid sequence: CASSLARRVADTQYF.

With regard to this clone: This specimen includes other DNA sequences encoding the same CDR3. The J gene is TRBJ1-5, the V gene TRBV2; 7 nucleotides match TRBD1. V dropped 1 base and J dropped 4; count of bases not matched to a gene: 1. This CDR3 has 14 residues. Germline V lookup: CDR1 SNHLY, CDR2 FYNNEI. The CDR3 protein is CASSEDRGNQPQHF. CDR3 nucleotide sequence: TGTGCCAGCAGTGAAGACAGGGGTAATCAGCCCCAGCATTTT.